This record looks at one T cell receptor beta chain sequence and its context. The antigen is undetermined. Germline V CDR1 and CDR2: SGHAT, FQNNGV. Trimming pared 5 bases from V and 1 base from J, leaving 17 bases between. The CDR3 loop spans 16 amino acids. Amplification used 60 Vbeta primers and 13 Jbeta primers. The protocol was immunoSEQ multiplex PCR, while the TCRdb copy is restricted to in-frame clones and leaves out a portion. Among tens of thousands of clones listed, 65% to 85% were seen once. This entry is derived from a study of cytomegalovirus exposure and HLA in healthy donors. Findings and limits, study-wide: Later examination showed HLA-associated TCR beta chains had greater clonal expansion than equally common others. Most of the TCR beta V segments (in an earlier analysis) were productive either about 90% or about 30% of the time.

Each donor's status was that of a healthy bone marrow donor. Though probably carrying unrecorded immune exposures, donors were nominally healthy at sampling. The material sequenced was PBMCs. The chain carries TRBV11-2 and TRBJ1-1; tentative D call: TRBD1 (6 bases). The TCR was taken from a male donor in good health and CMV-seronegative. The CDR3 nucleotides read TGTGCCAGCAGCCCCGAAGGACAGCAAGGGAACACTGAAGCTTTCTTT. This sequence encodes CASSPEGQQGNTEAFF. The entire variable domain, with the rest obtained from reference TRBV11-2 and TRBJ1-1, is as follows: EAGVAQSPRYKIIEKRQSVAFWCNPISGHATLYWYQQILGQGPKLLIQFQNNGVVDDSQLPKDRFSAERLKGVDSTLKIQPAKLEDSAVYLCASSPEGQQGNTEAFFGQGTRLTVV.